This T cell receptor beta chain was profiled in a study of blood T cell repertoires in COVID-19. Study as a whole: Samples of COVID-19 (acute and convalescent) were obtained from the United States, Italy and Spain. Sample material is recorded as cDNA or gDNA derived from T cells, B-cell-depleted T cells, or PBMCs.

Trimming took 1 base from V and 2 from J; bases not matched to a gene: 10. The CDR3 contains 17 residues. Germline values: CDR1 GTSNPN, CDR2 SVGIG (reference sequence). How the authors handled the data: The assay estimated nucleated cells by amplifying reference gene primers. Clones were sequenced by immunoSEQ multiplex PCR, and TCRdb holds only the in-frame ones, with some missing. V and J calls and clone size are given by that table; D and trimming were obtained from the DNA. This sample carries about 87,000 clones, around nine tenths of them seen once, and the ten largest clones take 4.5% to 5.5%.

The chain employs TRBV30 and TRBJ2-2; 7 positions match TRBD1. The sample comprised peripheral blood. This TCR came from a man between 40 and 49 years old with acute or convalescent COVID-19. The CDR3 bases are TGTGCCTGGAGTGCCACCCCCGGGACAGCAAACACCGGGGAGCTGTTTTTT. Translation gives CAWSATPGTANTGELFF.